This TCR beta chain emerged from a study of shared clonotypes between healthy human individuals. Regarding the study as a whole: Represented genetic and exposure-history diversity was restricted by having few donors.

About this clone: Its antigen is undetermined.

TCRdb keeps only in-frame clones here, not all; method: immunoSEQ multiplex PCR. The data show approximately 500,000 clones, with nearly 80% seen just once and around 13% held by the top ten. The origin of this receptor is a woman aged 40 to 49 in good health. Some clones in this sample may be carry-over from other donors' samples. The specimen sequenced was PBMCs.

The CDR3 is CASSQDPTLPASTDTQYF. The CDR3 bases are TGTGCCAGCAGCCAAGATCCGACGCTACCCGCTAGCACAGATACGCAGTATTTT. The chain combines TRBV14 with TRBJ2-3; D remains ambiguous. Trimming removed 0 bases from V and 0 bases from J, with 16 bases in between. The CDR3 is 18 residues long. CDR1 is SGHDN and CDR2 is FVKESK in the germline V gene.